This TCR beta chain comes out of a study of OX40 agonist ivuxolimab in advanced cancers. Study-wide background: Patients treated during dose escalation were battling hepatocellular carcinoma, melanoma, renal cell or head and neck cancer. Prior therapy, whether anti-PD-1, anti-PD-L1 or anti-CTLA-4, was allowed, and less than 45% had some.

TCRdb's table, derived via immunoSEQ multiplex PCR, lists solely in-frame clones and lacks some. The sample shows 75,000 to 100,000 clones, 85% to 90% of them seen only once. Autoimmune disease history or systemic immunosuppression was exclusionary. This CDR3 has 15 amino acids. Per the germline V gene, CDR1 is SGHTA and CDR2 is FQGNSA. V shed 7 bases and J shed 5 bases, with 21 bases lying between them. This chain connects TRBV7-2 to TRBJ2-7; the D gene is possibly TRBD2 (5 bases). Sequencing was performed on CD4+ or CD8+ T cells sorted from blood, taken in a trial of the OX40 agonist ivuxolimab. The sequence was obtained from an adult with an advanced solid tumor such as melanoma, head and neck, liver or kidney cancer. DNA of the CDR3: TGTGCCAGCACCTTCTTAGCGACCACGAGGAACGAGCAGTACTTC. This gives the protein CASTFLATTRNEQYF.